This T cell receptor (beta chain) is from a study of tumor-infiltrating lymphocytes in oesophageal squamous cell carcinoma. The CDR3 covers 14 residues. Between the trimmed V and J ends, which lost 0 bases and 5 bases, there was a span of 8 bases. CDR1 ENHRY and CDR2 SYGVKD come from the germline V gene. Each CDR3 protein is one row after TCRdb ran MiXCR on the PCR reads. The sample lists tens of thousands of distinct CDR3 sequences, approximately 37% seen once, with about 18% in the top ten. This clonotype was counted many times. The chain uses TRBV10-3 and TRBJ1-5; possibly TRBD1 for D (5 bases). Sequenced input: esophageal tumor tissue. This TCR was recovered from a female donor with esophageal squamous cell carcinoma. The CDR3 protein is CAISESWGDQPQHF. The DNA for the CDR3 is TGTGCCATCAGTGAGTCGTGGGGCGATCAGCCCCAGCATTTT.